This T cell receptor (beta chain) was captured in a study of T cell repertoires in cytomegalovirus infection. About the research overall: Matching HLA type and CMV infection were both indicated by public TCR beta signatures. Study results and limitations: Clonotype analysis showed dominance of the ex vivo response by HLA-C-restricted CMV-specific TCR beta clonotypes.

TCRdb recomputed calls from the reads with MiXCR, one row per CDR3 protein. The sample records 300,000 or so distinct CDR3 sequences, approximately 10% being singletons. About this clonotype: What it binds is not known.

The germline V and J ends were trimmed by 5 bases and 2 bases, with 6 bases remaining between them. Per the germline V gene, CDR1 is MGHRA and CDR2 is YSYEKL. The CDR3 sequence is 12 residues long. The sample comprised PBMCs. The rearrangement uses TRBV4-1 and TRBJ1-2; D call uncertain. This TCR was sampled from a human donor in good health (CMV status not recorded). Some clones in this sample may be carry-over from other donors' samples. CDR3 sequence reads: CASSNRNYGYTF. Here the CDR3 DNA reads TGCGCCAGCAGCAACAGAAACTATGGCTACACCTTC.